This TCR beta chain stems from a study of blood T cell repertoires in COVID-19. About the research overall: Both acute and convalescent COVID-19 samples were obtained from the United States, Italy and Spain. T cells, B-cell-depleted T cells, or PBMCs provided the cDNA or gDNA that served as material.

Original handling: Estimates of nucleated cell counts were drawn from the amplification of reference gene primers. Assay used: immunoSEQ multiplex PCR; TCRdb lists only in-frame clones, some missing. That table is the source of V, J and clone size, and D and trimming were worked out from the DNA. The repertoire holds just over 150,000 clones, around 87% seen once, with roughly 15% in the top ten. Looked up from germline, CDR1 is LGHDT and CDR2 is YNNKEL (reference sequence). This CDR3 spans 14 amino acids. V dropped 4 bases and J dropped 4 bases, with 13 bases sitting between them. This clone showed up just a few times.

The sequence came from a woman aged 40 to 55 with acute or convalescent COVID-19. Sequenced material: peripheral blood. V is TRBV3-1 (or the pseudogene TRBV3-2) and J is TRBJ1-2; D not certain. CDR3 sequence reads: CASSRSGTVYGYTF. CDR3 sequence (DNA): TGTGCCAGCAGCCGATCAGGAACCGTCTATGGCTACACCTTC.